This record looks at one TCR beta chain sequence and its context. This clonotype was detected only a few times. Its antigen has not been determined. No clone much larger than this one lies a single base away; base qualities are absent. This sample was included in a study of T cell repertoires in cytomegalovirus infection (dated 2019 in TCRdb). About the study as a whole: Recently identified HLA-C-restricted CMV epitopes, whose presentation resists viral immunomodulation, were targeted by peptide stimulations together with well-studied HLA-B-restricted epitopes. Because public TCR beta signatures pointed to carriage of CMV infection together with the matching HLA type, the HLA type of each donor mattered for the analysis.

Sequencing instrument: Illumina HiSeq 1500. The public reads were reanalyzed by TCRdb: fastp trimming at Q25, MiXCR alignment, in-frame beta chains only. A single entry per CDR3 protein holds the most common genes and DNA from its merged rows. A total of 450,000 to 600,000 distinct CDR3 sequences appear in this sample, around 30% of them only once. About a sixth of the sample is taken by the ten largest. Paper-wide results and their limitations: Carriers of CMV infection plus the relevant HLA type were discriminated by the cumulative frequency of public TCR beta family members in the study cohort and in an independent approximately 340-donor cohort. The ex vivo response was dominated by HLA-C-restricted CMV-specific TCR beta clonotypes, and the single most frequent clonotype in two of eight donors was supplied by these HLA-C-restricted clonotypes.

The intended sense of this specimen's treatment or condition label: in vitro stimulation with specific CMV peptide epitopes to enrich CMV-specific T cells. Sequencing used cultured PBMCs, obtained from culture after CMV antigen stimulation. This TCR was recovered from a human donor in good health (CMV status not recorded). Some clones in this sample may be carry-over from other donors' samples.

At the DNA level, the sequence is TGTGCCAGCAGTTCCCCAGGGGACCCTTCTAACTATGGCTACACCTTC. It encodes CASSSPGDPSNYGYTF. Here the chain combines TRBV12-3 or TRBV12-4 and TRBJ1-2; perhaps TRBD1 is the D gene, with 6 bases matching. Reading from cysteine to phenylalanine, the CDR3 counts 16 amino acids. Of the read, only the CDR3 DNA is kept; its 48 bases are in frame from base 1. V gives up 4 bases and J gives up 0 bases, and the segment between their germline ends measures 15 bases.